This TCR beta chain was retrieved from a study of T cells in Graves' hyperthyroidism and ophthalmopathy. Germline-derived CDR1 and CDR2 are MNHEY and SVGEGT. The ends lost 4 bases at V and 0 bases at J; junction bases unmatched: 15. This CDR3 region has 19 residues. TCR beta CDR3 regions were amplified from RNA. A first-round RT-PCR of the TCR CDR3 used the HTBI primer set. Using its own MiXCR run on the multiplex PCR reads, TCRdb lists one record per CDR3 protein. This repertoire shows approximately 370,000 distinct CDR3 sequences, approximately 18% found once; its top ten account for 30% to 40%. The TCR comes from a woman in her 30s with Graves' hyperthyroidism that later progressed to Graves' ophthalmopathy. Sequencing input: blood. The chain joins TRBV6-2 or TRBV6-3 to TRBJ1-5, with 7 bases fitting TRBD1. In nucleotides, the CDR3 is TGTGCCAGCAGTTCCTGGACAGGTGGTACCCTATATAGCAATCAGCCCCAGCATTTT. It translates to CASSSWTGGTLYSNQPQHF.